These 32 T cell receptor beta chains share one sample of origin, sequenced in a study of glioma-infiltrating T cells after dendritic cell vaccination. Specified time point: after dendritic cell vaccination, including at tumor progression/relapse. TCRdb's copy holds only in-frame clones and misses some; the assay was immunoSEQ multiplex PCR. The sample yields 65,000 or so clones, roughly nine tenths seen once. This material consisted of blood, taken after dendritic cell vaccination. The receptor source for this set is a human donor with glioblastoma.

The chain recombines TRBV15 with TRBJ2-5, with a possible D match to TRBD2 (6 bases). The CDR3 has 14 amino acids. The germline V and J ends were trimmed by 0 bases and 5 bases, with 10 bases remaining between them. Germline values: CDR1 LNHNV, CDR2 YYDKDF (reference sequence). CDR3: CATSRDNGGETQYF. CDR3 nucleotide sequence: TGTGCCACCAGCAGAGATAACGGAGGGGAGACCCAGTACTTC.

The CDR3 spells CASTMGQGRSGYTF. The CDR3 coding sequence is TGTGCCAGCACCATGGGGCAGGGTCGCAGTGGCTACACCTTC. V is TRBV9 and J is TRBJ1-2; a possible D gene is TRBD1 (5 bases). The V end lost 6 bases, the J end lost 7 bases, and 19 bases lay between the germline ends. The CDR3 contains 14 residues. Germline CDR1 is SGDLS and CDR2 is YYNGEE.

The CDR3 protein is CASGSGQGYEQYF. The CDR3 DNA reads TGTGCTAGTGGGTCGGGACAGGGCTACGAGCAGTACTTC. The rearrangement uses TRBV12-5 and TRBJ2-7, with TRBD1 matching over 9 bases. The ends lost 6 bases at V and 3 bases at J; junction bases unmatched: 3. CDR1 and CDR2 (germline): LGHNT, FRNRAP. The CDR3 contains 13 residues. Together with reference TRBV12-5 and TRBJ2-7, the CDR3 gives the full variable domain: DARVTQTPRHKVTEMGQEVTMRCQPILGHNTVFWYRQTMMQGLELLAYFRNRAPLDDSGMPKDRFSAEMPDATLATLKIQPSEPRDSAVYFCASGSGQGYEQYFGPGTRLTVT.

This clone was seen more than once but under ten times. The chain employs TRBV2 and TRBJ2-7, with TRBD1 matching over 10 bases. The CDR3 covers 15 residues. With 8 bases clipped from V and 7 bases from J, the junction kept 14 bases outside the gene matches. Looked up from germline, CDR1 is SNHLY and CDR2 is FYNNEI. CDR3 amino acids: CASQDRGQGTGEQYF. CDR3 nucleotides: TGTGCCAGCCAGGATCGGGGACAGGGGACGGGGGAGCAGTACTTC.

The chain combines TRBV5-1 with TRBJ1-1, with D tentatively TRBD1 (5 bases). Per germline, CDR1 SGHRS and CDR2 YFSETQ. The CDR3 runs to 12 residues. V dropped 3 bases and J dropped 10 bases, with 13 bases sitting between them. The chain's CDR3 is CASSSNLGLAFF. The DNA for the CDR3 is TGCGCCAGCAGCTCTAACTTGGGGCTAGCTTTCTTT.

The V gene is TRBV30, the J gene TRBJ1-4; the D is unclear. CDR3 length: 14 residues. Germline V gives CDR1 GTSNPN, CDR2 SVGIG (reference sequence). V was clipped by 4 bases and J by 7 bases, with 16 bases between them. CDR3 loop: CAWTNFRAGEKLFF. The CDR3 DNA sequence: TGTGCCTGGACCAATTTCCGGGCGGGTGAAAAACTGTTTTTT.

The rearrangement uses TRBV18 and TRBJ2-2; D is possibly TRBD1 (6 bases). The germline V gene encodes CDR1 KGHSH and CDR2 LQKENI. The length of the CDR3 is 16 residues. Trimming stripped 2 bases from V and 6 bases from J, with 16 bases between. The CDR3 region is CASSPGTQEDSGELFF. DNA for the CDR3: TGTGCCAGCTCACCAGGGACACAAGAAGATTCCGGGGAGCTGTTTTTT.

CDR3 amino acids: CASSPGTGVTGELFF. For the CDR3, the DNA is TGTGCCAGCAGCCCCGGGACAGGGGTCACCGGGGAGCTGTTTTTT. The V call is TRBV7-3, the J call TRBJ2-2, with 10 nucleotides matching TRBD1. V was pared by 5 bases and J by 4 bases, with 4 bases of the junction left unmatched. The CDR3 runs 15 residues. Germline lookup yields CDR1 SGHTA and CDR2 FQGTGA.

V and J are TRBV10-2 and TRBJ1-1; D call uncertain. CDR3 length: 11 residues. V gave up 6 bases and J gave up 9 bases, with 11 bases separating them. The germline V gene has CDR1 WSHSY and CDR2 SAAADI. The CDR3 protein is CASSEESKAFF. CDR3 DNA sequence: TGCGCCAGCAGCGAGGAATCTAAAGCTTTCTTT.

Comment on this clone: At one end, the junction sequence differs from germline, possibly due to a read error. The sample carries other DNA sequences with the same CDR3. The V gene is TRBV27, the J gene TRBJ1-6; 7 bases fit TRBD1. CDR1 is MNHEY and CDR2 is SMNVEV in the germline V gene (reference sequence). This CDR3 contains 17 residues. CDR3 in DNA: TGTGCCAGCAGTAGAAGGACAGGAACCACCTATAATTCCCCCCTCCACTTT. Its protein product is CASSRRTGTTYNSPLHF.

CDR3 in amino acids: CASSSTGRNQGGYTF. In DNA form, the CDR3 reads TGCGCCAGCAGCAGCACAGGGCGCAACCAGGGGGGCTACACCTTC. This chain links TRBV5-1 with TRBJ1-2; a weak D match, TRBD1 (6 bases). Looked up from germline, CDR1 is SGHRS and CDR2 is YFSETQ. Trimming pared 4 bases from V and 8 bases from J, leaving 21 bases between. This CDR3 spans 15 amino acids.

The gene calls are TRBV5-1 and TRBJ2-5; 8 bases are a match to TRBD2. This CDR3 comprises 16 residues. Germline CDR1 is SGHRS and CDR2 is YFSETQ. V lost 0 bases to trimming and J lost 6 bases; unmatched junction nucleotides: 10. The DNA of the CDR3 is TGCGCCAGCAGCTTGGCCGACGGGGGGGCCAGGAAGACCCAGTACTTC. Translated: CASSLADGGARKTQYF. Combining the CDR3 with reference TRBV5-1 and TRBJ2-5 gives the whole variable domain KAGVTQTPRYLIKTRGQQVTLSCSPISGHRSVSWYQQTPGQGLQFLFEYFSETQRNKGNFPGRFSGRQFSNSRSEMNVSTLELGDSALYLCASSLADGGARKTQYFGPGTRLLVL.

The V call is TRBV4-3, the J call TRBJ1-4; D is undetermined. Germline-derived CDR1 and CDR2 are LGHNA and YSLEER. V was trimmed by 1 base and J by 4 bases, leaving 13 bases between them. The CDR3 runs to 16 residues. CDR3 nucleotide sequence: TGCGCCAGCAGCCAAGGCACCGGAGGCTTTAATGAAAAACTGTTTTTT. Translated, it gives CASSQGTGGFNEKLFF.

The chain has TRBV5-1 and TRBJ2-2; perhaps TRBD2 as D (5 bases). In germline, CDR1 is SGHRS, CDR2 YFSETQ. CDR3 length: 14 residues. V dropped 7 bases and J dropped 4 bases, with 14 bases sitting between them. The CDR3: CASGQLATTGELFF. The CDR3 DNA sequence: TGCGCCAGCGGCCAATTAGCGACCACCGGGGAGCTGTTTTTT.

Of note for this clone: The junction departs from the called germline gene at one end, perhaps through a read error. This same CDR3 is encoded by further DNA sequences in the sample. For the CDR3, the DNA is TGTGCCAGCAGTGACCCGGACAGGGGACATAATTCCCCCCTCCACTTT. Its translation: CASSDPDRGHNSPLHF. V and J are TRBV2 and TRBJ1-6; TRBD1 matches 9 bases. Germline CDR1 and CDR2: SNHLY and FYNNEI. The CDR3 contains 16 residues.

This chain uses TRBV5-1 with TRBJ1-1; TRBD1 matches 10 bases. V shed 4 bases, J shed 0 bases, and the junction held 6 bases outside the gene matches. Germline values: CDR1 SGHRS, CDR2 YFSETQ. CDR3 size: 16 residues. CDR3 residues: CASSPGTGVMNTEAFF. The CDR3 bases are TGCGCCAGCAGCCCAGGGACAGGGGTGATGAACACTGAAGCTTTCTTT.

V and J are TRBV19 and TRBJ2-6; possibly TRBD2 for D (5 bases). The CDR3 length is 18 residues. Trimming stripped 5 bases from V and 0 bases from J, with 17 bases between. The germline gives CDR1 LNHDA, CDR2 SQIVND (reference sequence). CDR3 bases: TGTGCCAGTAGTTCCCCCGCGGAGGCTTACTCTGGGGCCAACGTCCTGACTTTC. This translates into CASSSPAEAYSGANVLTF.

This clone was observed once. V gene TRBV11-2 combines with J gene TRBJ1-5; D gene ambiguous. Trimming left V 5 bases short and J 7 bases short, with 21 bases between. Germline V gene data show CDR1 as SGHAT and CDR2 as FQNNGV. There are 16 residues in the CDR3. The CDR3 region is CASSPKVSNSGQPQHF. In DNA form, the CDR3 reads TGTGCCAGCAGCCCGAAAGTCTCCAACAGTGGGCAGCCCCAGCATTTT.

This clone was observed a few times. CDR3 in DNA: TGTGCCAGCAGCTTAGAGAGACAGGTTGCCTACAATGAGCAGTTCTTC. The encoded protein is CASSLERQVAYNEQFF. The V call is TRBV7-9, the J call TRBJ2-1; D may be TRBD1 (6 bases). CDR3 length: 16 residues. Per germline, CDR1 SEHNR and CDR2 FQNEAQ (reference sequence). The V and J ends lost 1 base and 2 bases respectively, with 12 bases between them.

This clone has just one count. The chain employs TRBV11-2 and TRBJ2-7; 7 nucleotides align to TRBD2. CDR3 length: 15 amino acids. V shed 1 base and J 4 bases; nucleotides not matched to a gene: 7. Germline assignment: CDR1 SGHAT and CDR2 FQNNGV. CDR3 amino acids: CASSLGLAFQYEQYF. CDR3 DNA: TGTGCCAGCAGCTTAGGACTAGCTTTTCAGTACGAGCAGTACTTC.

This clone was observed once. This chain joins TRBV25-1 and TRBJ2-3; 9 nucleotides align to TRBD1. CDR1 is MGHDK, CDR2 SYGVNS, per germline. The V segment lost 3 bases and the J segment 2 bases; nucleotides outside the gene matches: 12. CDR3 length: 18 amino acids. The CDR3 nucleotides read TGTGCCAGCAGTGATCTCAGTTGGACAGGGGCGGACACAGATACGCAGTATTTT. It codes for CASSDLSWTGADTDTQYF. Complete variable domain (other parts from reference TRBV25-1 and TRBJ2-3): EADIYQTPRYLVIGTGKKITLECSQTMGHDKMYWYQQDPGMELHLIHYSYGVNSTEKGDLSSESTVSRIRTEHFPLTLESARPSHTSQYLCASSDLSWTGADTDTQYFGPGTRLTVL.

DNA for the CDR3: TGTGCCAGCAGCGTAGACAGGGGTTACGAGCAGTACTTC. It specifies CASSVDRGYEQYF. The chain is built from TRBV7-9 and TRBJ2-7; TRBD1 matches 8 bases. The trim removed 5 bases at V and 4 bases at J, leaving 4 bases unmatched. CDR1 is SEHNR, CDR2 FQNEAQ, per germline (reference sequence). CDR3 length: 13 residues.

V is TRBV6-6 and J is TRBJ1-5, with 7 positions matching TRBD1. CDR1 is MNHNY, CDR2 SVGAGI, per germline (reference sequence). J lost 5 bases, V lost 7 bases, and 11 bases had no gene match. The length of the CDR3 is 15 residues. CDR3 nucleotide sequence: TGTGCCAGCAACTTAAAAATGGGACAGCATCAGCCCCAGCATTTT. Protein: CASNLKMGQHQPQHF.

The DNA for the CDR3 is TGTGCCAGCAGCCCGACAGGGTCGATTACTGAAGCTTTCTTT. As protein: CASSPTGSITEAFF. The chain recombines TRBV6-1 with TRBJ1-1; 7 bases line up with TRBD1. After removal of 6 bases from V and 5 bases from J, the junction contained 9 bases not matched to a gene. CDR1 is MNHNS, CDR2 SASEGT, per germline. This CDR3 is 14 amino acids long.

The chain couples TRBV11-2 to TRBJ1-1; 7 positions match TRBD1. The germline V gene encodes CDR1 SGHAT and CDR2 FQNNGV. The CDR3 length is 13 residues. V was clipped by 0 bases and J by 5 bases; unmatched bases: 0. CDR3 sequence: CASSLEGQTEAFF. Written as DNA, the CDR3 is TGTGCCAGCAGCTTAGAGGGACAGACTGAAGCTTTCTTT.

This chain links TRBV5-1 with TRBJ2-3; weak D call: TRBD1 (6 bases). The CDR3 is 16 residues long. Germline V gene sequence: CDR1 SGHRS, CDR2 YFSETQ. Trimming removed 3 bases at V and 1 base at J, with 15 bases between. CDR3 bases: TGCGCCAGCAGCTGGTTACAGGGTGGAGGCACAGATACGCAGTATTTT. Translated, it gives CASSWLQGGGTDTQYF.

V and J are TRBV19 and TRBJ1-4, with D possibly TRBD1 on 5 matching bases. Germline V gene lookup returns CDR1 LNHDA and CDR2 SQIVND (reference sequence). This CDR3 contains 15 residues. Trimming removed 6 bases from V and 0 bases from J, with 11 bases in between. CDR3 sequence reads: CASRQTVATNEKLFF. CDR3 coding DNA: TGTGCCAGTAGACAGACAGTTGCAACTAATGAAAAACTGTTTTTT.

The gene calls are TRBV9 and TRBJ2-3; 7 bases align to TRBD1. The CDR3 runs to 16 residues. Per the germline V gene, CDR1 is SGDLS and CDR2 is YYNGEE. Trimming cost V 2 bases and J 2 bases; bases outside gene matches: 8. Here the CDR3 reads CASSVNPTGITDTQYF. CDR3 bases: TGTGCCAGCAGCGTCAACCCGACAGGGATCACAGATACGCAGTATTTT.

This sequence joins TRBV30 and TRBJ1-1; perhaps TRBD1 as D (5 bases). Trimming shortened V by 4 bases and J by 7 bases, and 16 bases separated the two germline ends. The CDR3 length is 13 residues. Germline values: CDR1 GTSNPN, CDR2 SVGIG (reference sequence). CDR3 sequence (DNA): TGTGCCTGGATCCCTAGGCCGGGGGTTGAAGCTTTCTTT. Encoded protein: CAWIPRPGVEAFF.

This sequence joins TRBV7-9 and TRBJ1-4, with 11 bases identical to TRBD1. Germline trimming cut 5 bases from V and 0 bases from J; bases unmatched to any gene: 5. This CDR3 comprises 17 residues. Germline V gene data show CDR1 as SEHNR and CDR2 as FQNEAQ (reference sequence). CDR3 sequence (DNA): TGTGCCAGCAGCGCGGGGACAGGGGGTGCAACTAATGAAAAACTGTTTTTT. Its protein product is CASSAGTGGATNEKLFF.

The chain joins TRBV30 to TRBJ1-4; D may be TRBD1 (5 bases). Trimming left V 5 bases short and J 5 bases short, with 12 bases between. This CDR3 is built from 13 residues. The V gene's germline CDR1 is GTSNPN and CDR2 SVGIG (reference sequence). CDR3: CAWSGTRNEKLFF. CDR3 nucleotides: TGTGCCTGGTCCGGGACTCGGAATGAAAAACTGTTTTTT.

This chain links TRBV6-1 with TRBJ1-1, with no clear D. V gave up 6 bases and J gave up 4 bases, with 15 bases separating them. This CDR3 contains 14 residues. Per germline, CDR1 MNHNS and CDR2 SASEGT. This CDR3 reads CASRRGFLRTEAFF. The CDR3 DNA follows: TGTGCCAGCAGAAGAGGGTTCCTCCGCACTGAAGCTTTCTTT.